Below are 6 T cell receptor beta chains sequenced from a single sample in a study of blood T cell repertoires in COVID-19. The repertoire was sequenced with immunoSEQ multiplex PCR; TCRdb's copy has only in-frame clones and lacks some. The data show around 150,000 clones, 60% to 85% seen once. The sequenced material came from peripheral blood. The receptors come from a man between 45 and 60 years old with active or convalescent COVID-19.

The chain has TRBV7-9 and TRBJ2-1; 8 bases agree with TRBD2. V lost 5 bases, J lost 6 bases, and 9 bases stayed unmatched. Germline lookup yields CDR1 SEHNR and CDR2 FQNEAQ (reference sequence). The CDR3 has 15 residues. This CDR3 reads CASSKAGGGPNEQFF. The DNA for the CDR3 is TGTGCCAGCAGCAAGGCGGGAGGAGGCCCCAATGAGCAGTTCTTC. Combining the CDR3 with reference TRBV7-9 and TRBJ2-1 gives the whole variable domain DTGVSQNPRHKITKRGQNVTFRCDPISEHNRLYWYRQTLGQGPEFLTYFQNEAQLEKSRLLSDRFSAERPKGSFSTLEIQRTEQGDSAMYLCASSKAGGGPNEQFFGPGTRLTVL.

The chain combines TRBV3-1 (or the pseudogene TRBV3-2) with TRBJ2-5, with 8 bases aligning to TRBD1. Trimming at V came to 0 bases and at J to 7 bases, leaving 7 bases not matched to a gene. Germline assignment: CDR1 LGHDT and CDR2 YNNKEL (reference sequence). The CDR3 totals 15 residues. CDR3 DNA sequence: TGTGCCAGCAGCCAAGATCTGGGAACAGGGGGGACCCAGTACTTC. Translating it yields CASSQDLGTGGTQYF.

The chain carries TRBV5-5 and TRBJ1-1, with D unresolved. Germline V lookup: CDR1 SGHKS, CDR2 YYEKEE (reference sequence). With 1 base removed from V and 7 bases from J, the gap between germline ends came to 5 bases. This CDR3 has 11 residues. This chain's CDR3 is CASSLPGEAFF. The CDR3 nucleotides are TGTGCCAGCAGCTTGCCGGGTGAAGCTTTCTTT.

The CDR3 DNA sequence: TGTGCCAGCATGGGCGTCAGCGGGGGCATTCAGTACTTC. It translates to CASMGVSGGIQYF. The rearrangement uses TRBV28 and TRBJ2-4, with TRBD2 identical over 8 bases. V gave up 7 bases and J gave up 9 bases; unmatched junction bases: 8. The germline V gene has CDR1 MDHEN and CDR2 SYDVKM. CDR3 length: 13 amino acids. Variable domain in full (rest from reference TRBV28 and TRBJ2-4): DVKVTQSSRYLVKRTGEKVFLECVQDMDHENMFWYRQDPGLGLRLIYFSYDVKMKEKGDIPEGYSVSREKKERFSLILESASTNQTSMYLCASMGVSGGIQYFGAGTRLSVL.

The chain carries TRBV6-6 and TRBJ2-7; D is unresolved. From germline, CDR1 is MNHNY and CDR2 SVGAGI (reference sequence). Trimming left V 0 bases short and J 3 bases short, with 6 bases between. The CDR3 runs to 13 residues. For the CDR3, the DNA is TGTGCCAGCAGTTACTCGTCCATCTACGAGCAGTACTTC. It is translated as CASSYSSIYEQYF.

The chain recombines TRBV27 with TRBJ1-1, with TRBD1 matching 9 bases. The CDR3 extends over 15 amino acids. V lost 0 bases, J lost 5 bases, and 4 bases stayed unmatched. Looked up from germline, CDR1 is MNHEY and CDR2 is SMNVEV (reference sequence). Here the CDR3 reads CASSLSVGTGTEAFF. The CDR3 nucleotides are TGTGCCAGCAGTTTATCGGTGGGGACAGGGACTGAAGCTTTCTTT.